The subject of this entry is one T cell receptor beta chain. This clonotype was detected only a few times. Its antigen target is currently unknown. No base quality values were provided; no much bigger clone lies one nucleotide off. These data originate in a study of CD8 T cells in ankylosing spondylitis (dated 2017 in TCRdb). General notes on the study: The study profiled T cell receptor beta repertoires in healthy donors and ankylosing spondylitis patients to find disease-linked TCR variants. The full study cohort comprised 25 ankylosing spondylitis patients and some 110 healthy donors. Peripheral blood samples were taken, and synovial fluid was additionally collected from ankylosing spondylitis patients.

What the research found in general, with its limitations: The disease-linked clones showed a CD8+ phenotype and occurred at relatively low frequencies in peripheral blood. A TCR beta motif of about 8 highly homologous amino acid variants appeared characteristic of blood from ankylosing spondylitis patients. Some of the motif variants had been reported before in the synovial fluid and blood of reactive arthritis patients, a finding that suggests common disease-initiation mechanisms. The disease-linked clones were reported to be significantly enriched in matched synovial fluid samples from ankylosing spondylitis patients.

Sequenced using an Illumina HiSeq 2500. TCR beta libraries were prepared by quantitative 5'-RACE with molecular barcodes. The original methods were these. To identify disease-linked TCR variants, a new computational method was used, one built on a probabilistic model of VDJ rearrangement. The public reads were reprocessed in TCRdb via fastp at Q25 and MiXCR, keeping in-frame beta chains. Records with the same CDR3 protein are collapsed into one entry carrying the most frequent genes and DNA. These V and J calls are TCRdb output, not the study's own analysis. For this sample there are tens of thousands of distinct CDR3 sequences; roughly 9.6% appear just once. The ten most abundant clones make up 1.3% to 1.5% of the sample. The clonotype comes from a male donor with ankylosing spondylitis or in good health (not recorded which). The sample taken for sequencing was blood, either unsorted or a sorted T cell fraction (not recorded which).

This receptor has the CDR3 CASTAGQQYEQYF. The DNA sequence follows: TGTGCCAGCACTGCAGGACAGCAATACGAGCAGTACTTC. The V gene is TRBV6-1 and the J gene is TRBJ2-7; TRBD1 is possibly the D segment (6 matching bases). The germline V gene encodes CDR1 MNHNS and CDR2 SASEGT. The trim is 7 bases for V and 4 bases for J, with a gap of 14 bases between the germline ends. The CDR3 starts with the cysteine, ends with the phenylalanine, and has 13 residues. Only the CDR3 portion is preserved as DNA: 39 bases, with reading frame beginning at the first base.